This paragraph reports one T cell receptor (beta chain). The antigen is unknown. These data are taken from a study of CXCR3-negative and CXCR3-positive naive CD8 T cells. The CDR3 runs to 17 residues. TRB cDNA libraries were made by UMI-labeled 5' RACE. TCRdb reprocessed the 5' RACE reads, with one entry per CDR3 protein and no DNA. Here the sample table reports roughly 120,000 distinct CDR3 sequences. General study points: CXCR3-positive naive cells carried more hydrophobic TRB CDR3s than CXCR3-negative ones. Memory CD8+ cells showed much lower diversity, while both naive subsets were comparably high.

The TCR comes from a human donor in good health. Some clones in this sample may be carry-over from other donors' samples. The sample taken for sequencing was naive CXCR3+ CD8+ T cells from blood. Subset: CD45RO-CCR7+CD27+CD95- naive CD8+ T cells expressing CXCR3 (TNR3+). The rearrangement links TRBV3-2 to TRBJ2-1; TCRdb designates TRBD1, a call that cannot be tested without DNA. TRBV3-2 has pseudogene status. The CDR3 sequence: CASSQVEGADSRYEQFF.